The rows below give T cell receptor beta chains drawn from one sample of a study of sequential checkpoint blockade in melanoma. The assay was immunoSEQ multiplex PCR, and TCRdb's table has in-frame clones only and misses some. Here the sample spans about 38,000 clones, about 88% being singletons. The specimen was CD8+ T cells sorted from blood (inferred from file names), collected from a patient given nivolumab and ipilimumab in sequence. The receptor source for this set is a human donor with melanoma. The CDR3 runs from the conserved cysteine through the conserved F or W. Fields, in order: J gene, D gene, V gene, clone size, CDR3 DNA, CDR3 protein. D genes are given only for firm matches. Size values are once, few and many counts, or a class for expanded clones, and some rows have none.

TRBJ1-1 | . | TRBV5-4 | few | TGTGCCAGCAGCCGAGGTGGAGGGCCCCTTGACGCTTTCTTT | CASSRGGGPLDAFF
TRBJ2-2 | TRBD2 | TRBV19 | . | TGTGCCAGTAGTACCTGGGGGACTAGCCCCGGGGAGCTGTTTTTT | CASSTWGTSPGELFF
TRBJ2-2 | TRBD2 | TRBV9 | . | TGTGCCAGCAGCAGAGGACTAGCGGGACCGAACACCGGGGAGCTGTTTTTT | CASSRGLAGPNTGELFF
TRBJ2-3 | TRBD2 | TRBV7-6 | . | TGTGCCAGCAGCTTAGCGTATCCGGCAGCGGGAGCACCCCCAGATACGCAGTATTTT | CASSLAYPAAGAPPDTQYF
TRBJ2-5 | TRBD1 | TRBV27 | . | TGTGCCAGCAGTAAACAGGGGCAGGTGTCTGGGACCCAGTACTTC | CASSKQGQVSGTQYF
TRBJ2-4 | TRBD1 | TRBV7-8 | . | TGTGCCAGCAGCCCCGGGGCGACCGGGACAGGGGGCAAAAACATTCAGTACTTC | CASSPGATGTGGKNIQYF
TRBJ2-1 | TRBD2 | TRBV2 | . | TGTGCCAGCAGCCCTCGGGCTAGCGGGGCTTACAATGAGCAGTTCTTC | CASSPRASGAYNEQFF
TRBJ1-1 | . | TRBV6-5 | . | TGTGCCAGCAGTTACTCGGGCAGTCTCCGACGTGAAGCTTTCTTT | CASSYSGSLRREAFF
TRBJ2-1 | TRBD1 | TRBV6-1 | . | TGTGCCGCACAGGGGGGCTCCTACAATGAGCAGTTCTTC | CAAQGGSYNEQFF
TRBJ1-1 | . | TRBV2 | . | TGTGCCAGCAACCAGGGTAGCACTGAAGCTTTCTTT | CASNQGSTEAFF
TRBJ2-1 | TRBD2 | TRBV5-4 | . | TGTGCCAGCAGCCGGGCGGGAGGGCCCTCATGGGAGCAGTTCTTC | CASSRAGGPSWEQFF
TRBJ1-1 | TRBD1 | TRBV5-1 | . | TGCGCCAGCAGCCTAGGGACAGGGGGAACTGAAGCTTTCTTT | CASSLGTGGTEAFF
TRBJ2-7 | TRBD2 | TRBV2 | . | TGTGCCAGCAGTGACCTAGCGGGAAACTCCTACGAGCAGTACTTC | CASSDLAGNSYEQYF
TRBJ2-5 | TRBD1 | TRBV27 | once | TGTGCCAGCAGTGGTCGGACAGGGGAGGACTTGAGAGAGACCCAGTACTTC | CASSGRTGEDLRETQYF
TRBJ2-2 | TRBD1 | TRBV29-1 | few | TGCAGCGTGATACCGGGACAGGGGGAGCTGTTTTTT | CSVIPGQGELFF
TRBJ2-1 | TRBD1 | TRBV7-9 | . | TGTGCCAGCAGCCCCCCCACAGGGGCGAGGGTAAATGAGCAGCTCTTC | CASSPPTGARVNEQLF
TRBJ1-1 | . | TRBV7-3 | . | TGTGCCAGCAGCGGGCACAGAAACACTGAAGCTTTCTTT | CASSGHRNTEAFF
TRBJ1-5 | . | TRBV18 | few | TGTGCCAGCTCACCTTCAGGGGATAGCAATCAGCCCCAGCATTTT | CASSPSGDSNQPQHF
TRBJ1-6 | . | TRBV30 | . | TGTGCCTGGAGACAGGGACAAAACCTTTCACCCCTCCACTTT | CAWRQGQNLSPLHF
TRBJ2-7 | TRBD1 | TRBV6-1 | . | TGTGCCACGGGACAGGGGCATCCTTACGAGCAGTACTTC | CATGQGHPYEQYF
TRBJ2-7 | . | TRBV5-1 | . | TGCGCCAGCAGCTTGTGGGAGATGTACGAGCAGTACTTC | CASSLWEMYEQYF
TRBJ2-2 | TRBD2 | TRBV19 | . | TGTGCCACCCCAAGCGGGACGAACACCGGGGAGCTGTTTTTT | CATPSGTNTGELFF
TRBJ1-1 | . | TRBV5-6 | . | TGTGCCAGCAGCTTGATTGGGGCCGGGGGATTCTTT | CASSLIGAGGFF
TRBJ2-1 | . | TRBV19 | . | TGTGCCAGTAGTATAGATTTGGAGGGTAATGAGCAGTTCTTC | CASSIDLEGNEQFF
TRBJ2-1 | TRBD1 | TRBV9 | . | TGTGCCAGCAGCGTAGAGGGACAGGGGGCAGGTGAGCAGTTCTTC | CASSVEGQGAGEQFF
TRBJ2-7 | TRBD1 | TRBV27 | . | TGTGCCAGCAGTACAACAGGGGACCCCTCCTACGAGCAGTACTTC | CASSTTGDPSYEQYF
TRBJ1-5 | . | TRBV30 | . | TGTGCCTGGAGTGTTTTAGGGGGCAATCAGCCCCAGCATTTT | CAWSVLGGNQPQHF
TRBJ2-5 | TRBD1 | TRBV6-6 | once | TGTGCCAGCAGTTACCTAGGGGGCCGGGAGACCCAGTACTTC | CASSYLGGRETQYF
TRBJ2-3 | TRBD2 | TRBV28 | . | TGTGCCAGCAACGAAGGGACTAGCGGGATCACAGATACGCAGTATTTT | CASNEGTSGITDTQYF
TRBJ1-4 | . | TRBV19 | . | TGTGCCAGTAGTGCCGACAGCGCAACTAATGAAAAACTGTTTTTT | CASSADSATNEKLFF
TRBJ2-3 | TRBD2 | TRBV7-9 | . | TGTGCCAGCAGCCTCCAGGTTGGGCTAGCGGGAGGTTTGGATACGCAGTATTTT | CASSLQVGLAGGLDTQYF
TRBJ2-7 | . | TRBV7-9 | . | TGTGCCAGCAGCCCGGGACACCCAAACCCCTACGAGCAGTACTTC | CASSPGHPNPYEQYF
TRBJ1-5 | TRBD1 | TRBV6-5 | . | TGTGCCAGCAGTTACTCCAGGGGGAATCAGCCCCAGCATTTT | CASSYSRGNQPQHF
TRBJ1-1 | . | TRBV4-2 | . | TGTGCCAGCAGCCAAGAAAGGGGCCAGAACACTGAAGCTTTCTTT | CASSQERGQNTEAFF
TRBJ2-7 | . | TRBV13 | few | TGTGCCAGCAGCTTAGGCTTTAGCTACGAGCAGTACTTC | CASSLGFSYEQYF
TRBJ2-1 | TRBD2 | TRBV27 | . | TGTGCCAGCACCCTGCGACTAGCGGCCTACAATGAGCAGTTCTTC | CASTLRLAAYNEQFF
TRBJ2-3 | TRBD2 | TRBV4-1 | . | TGCGCCAGCAGCTTCTTGGCGGGAGACACAGATACGCAGTATTTT | CASSFLAGDTDTQYF
TRBJ2-1 | . | TRBV27 | . | TGTGCCAGCAGTGTTAGCTCCTCCTACAATGAGCAGTTCTTC | CASSVSSSYNEQFF
TRBJ2-3 | . | TRBV27 | once | TGTGCCAGCAGTTTAAGCAGTCTGCGGGTTACGCAGTATTTT | CASSLSSLRVTQYF
TRBJ1-2 | TRBD1 | TRBV15 | once | TGTGCCACCAGCAGGGACAGGCACTATGGCTACACCTTC | CATSRDRHYGYTF
TRBJ2-1 | TRBD2 | TRBV9 | . | TGTGCCAGCAGCGCTCCGGAGGAACTAGCGGGACCCTACAATGAGCAGTTCTTC | CASSAPEELAGPYNEQFF
TRBJ2-3 | TRBD2 | TRBV28 | . | TGTGCCAGCAGTTCCTACCTAGCGGGACGCACAGATACGCAGTATTTT | CASSSYLAGRTDTQYF
TRBJ1-2 | . | TRBV27 | . | TGTGCCAGCGGCCGGGGGGCGAGAGATGGCTACACCTTC | CASGRGARDGYTF
TRBJ1-5 | . | TRBV10-3 | . | TGTGCCATCAGCGAAGGGTATCGGGGGGCGAGTCAGCCCCAGCATTTT | CAISEGYRGASQPQHF
TRBJ2-2 | TRBD1 | TRBV7-6 | . | TGTGCCAGCAGCTCGCCCGACAGGGAGCCGAACACCGGGGAGCTGTTTTTT | CASSSPDREPNTGELFF
TRBJ2-1 | TRBD1 | TRBV5-1 | . | TGCGCCAGCAGTTACCAGGGGGATGAGCAGTTCTTC | CASSYQGDEQFF
TRBJ1-5 | . | TRBV7-2 | . | TGTGCCAGCAGCTTAGGGGAGACTAGCAATCAGCCCCAGCATTTT | CASSLGETSNQPQHF
TRBJ1-1 | . | TRBV10-2 | . | TGCGCCAGCAGGGGAGGGGTGAACACTGAAGCTTTCTTT | CASRGGVNTEAFF
TRBJ2-7 | . | TRBV30 | . | TGTGCCTGGAGTATCCTAGCTTCCTACGAGCAGTACTTC | CAWSILASYEQYF
TRBJ2-7 | TRBD1 | TRBV27 | . | TGTGCCAGCAGGGGGACAGGCACCCGCTACGAGCAGTACTTC | CASRGTGTRYEQYF
TRBJ1-2 | TRBD1 | TRBV19 | . | TGTGCCAGTAGGGGGACAGAATTCTATGGCTACACCTTC | CASRGTEFYGYTF
TRBJ2-7 | . | TRBV7-7 | . | TGTGCCAGCAGTATTGCGCAGGGGCTCGAGCAGTACTTC | CASSIAQGLEQYF
TRBJ1-5 | . | TRBV7-6 | . | TGTGCCAGCAGCTTAGCGCCCAGGGGAAATCAGCCCCAGCATTTT | CASSLAPRGNQPQHF
TRBJ2-7 | . | TRBV28 | once | TGTGCCAGCAGTTTTGCAGGGGAAGCCTACGAGCAGTACTTC | CASSFAGEAYEQYF
TRBJ2-1 | TRBD2 | TRBV9 | . | TGTGCCAGCTCCCAGCGGGAGGCCCACTACAATGAGCAGTTCTTC | CASSQREAHYNEQFF
TRBJ2-7 | . | TRBV7-9 | . | TGTGCCAGCAGCTCCGCCCCCGCCCGGGGGGCGTGGTACGAGCAGTACTTC | CASSSAPARGAWYEQYF